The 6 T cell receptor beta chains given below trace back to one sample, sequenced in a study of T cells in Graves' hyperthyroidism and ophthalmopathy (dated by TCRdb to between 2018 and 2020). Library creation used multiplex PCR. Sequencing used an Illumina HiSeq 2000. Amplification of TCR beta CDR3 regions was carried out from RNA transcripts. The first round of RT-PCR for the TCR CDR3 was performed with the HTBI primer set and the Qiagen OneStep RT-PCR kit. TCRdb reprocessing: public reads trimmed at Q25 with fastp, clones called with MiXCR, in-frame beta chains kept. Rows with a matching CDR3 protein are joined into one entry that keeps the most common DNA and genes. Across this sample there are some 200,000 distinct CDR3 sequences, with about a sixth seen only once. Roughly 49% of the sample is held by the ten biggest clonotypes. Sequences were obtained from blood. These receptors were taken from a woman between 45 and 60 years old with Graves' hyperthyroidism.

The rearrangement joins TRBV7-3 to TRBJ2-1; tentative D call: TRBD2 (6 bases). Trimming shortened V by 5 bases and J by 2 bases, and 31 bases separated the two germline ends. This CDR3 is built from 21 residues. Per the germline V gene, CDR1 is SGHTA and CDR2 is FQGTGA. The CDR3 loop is CASSPAAGARQSGRAYNEQFF. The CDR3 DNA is TGTGCCAGCAGCCCGGCCGCCGGGGCCAGACAAAGCGGGCGAGCCTACAATGAGCAGTTCTTC.

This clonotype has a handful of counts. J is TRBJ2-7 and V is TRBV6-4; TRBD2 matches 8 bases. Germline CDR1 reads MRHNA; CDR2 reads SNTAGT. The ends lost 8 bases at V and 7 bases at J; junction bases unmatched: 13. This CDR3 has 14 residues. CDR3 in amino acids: CASPNGRAVREQYF. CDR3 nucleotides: TGTGCCAGCCCGAACGGGAGGGCCGTTCGGGAGCAGTACTTC.

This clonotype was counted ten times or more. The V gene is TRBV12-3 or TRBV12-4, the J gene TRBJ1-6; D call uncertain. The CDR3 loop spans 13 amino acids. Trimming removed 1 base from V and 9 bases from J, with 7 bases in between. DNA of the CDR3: TGTGCCAGCAGTTTAGTAGTAGGTTCACCCCTCCACTTT. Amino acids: CASSLVVGSPLHF.

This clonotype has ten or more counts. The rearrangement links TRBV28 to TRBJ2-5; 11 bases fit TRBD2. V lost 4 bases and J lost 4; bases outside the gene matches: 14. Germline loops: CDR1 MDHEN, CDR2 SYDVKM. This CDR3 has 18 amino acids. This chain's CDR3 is CASSYGLAGRGVRETQYF. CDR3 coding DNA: TGTGCCAGCAGTTACGGACTAGCGGGCAGAGGTGTCCGAGAGACCCAGTACTTC.

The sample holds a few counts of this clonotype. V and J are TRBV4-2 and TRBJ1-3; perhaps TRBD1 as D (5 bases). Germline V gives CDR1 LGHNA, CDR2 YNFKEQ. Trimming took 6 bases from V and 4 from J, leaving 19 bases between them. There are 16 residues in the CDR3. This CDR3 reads CASSKRGGDPGNTIYF. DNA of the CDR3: TGTGCCAGCAGTAAGAGGGGAGGGGACCCCGGAAACACCATATATTTT.

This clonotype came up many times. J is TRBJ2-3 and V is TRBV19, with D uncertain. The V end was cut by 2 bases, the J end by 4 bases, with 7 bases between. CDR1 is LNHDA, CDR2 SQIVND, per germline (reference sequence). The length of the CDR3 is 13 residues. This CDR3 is CASSIFGADTQYF. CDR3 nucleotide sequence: TGTGCCAGTAGTATATTCGGCGCAGATACGCAGTATTTT.